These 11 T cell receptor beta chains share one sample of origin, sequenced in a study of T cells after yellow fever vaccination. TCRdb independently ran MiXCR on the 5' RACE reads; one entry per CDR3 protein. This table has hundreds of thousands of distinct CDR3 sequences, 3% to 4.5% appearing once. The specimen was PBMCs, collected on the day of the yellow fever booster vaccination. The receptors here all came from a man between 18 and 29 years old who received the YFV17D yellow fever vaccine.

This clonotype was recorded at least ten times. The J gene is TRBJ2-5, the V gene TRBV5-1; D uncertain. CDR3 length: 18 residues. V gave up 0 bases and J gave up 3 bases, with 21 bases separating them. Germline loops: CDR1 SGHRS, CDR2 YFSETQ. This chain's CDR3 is CASSLVRAISRVEETQYF. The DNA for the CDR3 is TGCGCCAGCAGCTTGGTAAGGGCGATAAGTCGTGTAGAAGAGACCCAGTACTTC. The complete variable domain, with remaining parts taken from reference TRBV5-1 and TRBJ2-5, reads KAGVTQTPRYLIKTRGQQVTLSCSPISGHRSVSWYQQTPGQGLQFLFEYFSETQRNKGNFPGRFSGRQFSNSRSEMNVSTLELGDSALYLCASSLVRAISRVEETQYFGPGTRLLVL.

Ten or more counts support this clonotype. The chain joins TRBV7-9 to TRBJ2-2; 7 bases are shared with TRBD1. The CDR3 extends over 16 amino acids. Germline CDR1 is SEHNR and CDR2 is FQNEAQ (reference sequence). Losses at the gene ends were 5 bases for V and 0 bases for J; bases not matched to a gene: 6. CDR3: CASSPRDRANTGELFF. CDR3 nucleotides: TGTGCCAGCAGCCCCCGGGACAGAGCGAACACCGGGGAGCTGTTTTTT.

The DNA of the CDR3 is TGTGCCAGCACCGACCGAGGGACCTACGAGCAGTACGTC. Amino acid sequence: CASTDRGTYEQYV. The genes are TRBV2 and TRBJ2-7; perhaps TRBD2 as D (5 bases). Germline assignment: CDR1 SNHLY and CDR2 FYNNEI. V lost 7 bases to trimming and J lost 2 bases, with 12 bases between them. The CDR3 sequence is 13 residues long.

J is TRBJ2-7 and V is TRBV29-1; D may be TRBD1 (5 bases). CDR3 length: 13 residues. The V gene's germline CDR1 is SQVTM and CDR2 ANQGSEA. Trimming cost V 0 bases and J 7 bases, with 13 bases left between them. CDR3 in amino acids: CSVEDFQGSEQYF. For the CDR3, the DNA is TGCAGCGTTGAAGATTTCCAGGGCTCAGAGCAGTACTTC.

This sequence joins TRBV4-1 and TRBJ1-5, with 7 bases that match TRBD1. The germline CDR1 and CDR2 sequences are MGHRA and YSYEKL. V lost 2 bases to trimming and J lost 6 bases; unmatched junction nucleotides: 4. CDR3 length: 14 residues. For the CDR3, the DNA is TGCGCCAGCAGCCAAACTACAGGGGTTCAGCCCCAGCATTTT. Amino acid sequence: CASSQTTGVQPQHF.

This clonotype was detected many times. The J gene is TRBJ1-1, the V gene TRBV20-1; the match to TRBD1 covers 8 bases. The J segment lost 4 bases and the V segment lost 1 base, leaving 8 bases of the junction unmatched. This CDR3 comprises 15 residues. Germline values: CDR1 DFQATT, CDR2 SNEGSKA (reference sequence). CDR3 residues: CSARARQGKATEAFF. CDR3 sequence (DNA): TGCAGTGCTAGAGCCCGACAGGGGAAGGCCACTGAAGCTTTCTTT.

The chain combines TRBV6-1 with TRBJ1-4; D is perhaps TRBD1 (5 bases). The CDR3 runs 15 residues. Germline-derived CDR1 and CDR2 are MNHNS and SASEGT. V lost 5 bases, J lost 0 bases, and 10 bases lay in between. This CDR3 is CASSLQQATNEKLFF. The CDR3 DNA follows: TGTGCCAGCAGTTTACAACAGGCAACTAATGAAAAACTGTTTTTT.

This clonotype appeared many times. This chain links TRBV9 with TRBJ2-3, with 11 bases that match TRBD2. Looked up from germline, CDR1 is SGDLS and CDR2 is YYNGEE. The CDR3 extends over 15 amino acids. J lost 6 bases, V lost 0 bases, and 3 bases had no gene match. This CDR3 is CASSVVAGGPDTQYF. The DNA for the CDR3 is TGTGCCAGCAGCGTAGTAGCGGGGGGGCCCGATACGCAGTATTTT.

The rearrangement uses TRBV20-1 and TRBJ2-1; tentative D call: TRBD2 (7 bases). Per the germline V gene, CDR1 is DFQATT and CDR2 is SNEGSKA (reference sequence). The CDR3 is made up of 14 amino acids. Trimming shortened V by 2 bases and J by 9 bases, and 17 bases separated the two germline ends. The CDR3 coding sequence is TGCAGTGCTAGACCCCTGGGGGCGGGGGTTGAGCAGTTCTTC. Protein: CSARPLGAGVEQFF.

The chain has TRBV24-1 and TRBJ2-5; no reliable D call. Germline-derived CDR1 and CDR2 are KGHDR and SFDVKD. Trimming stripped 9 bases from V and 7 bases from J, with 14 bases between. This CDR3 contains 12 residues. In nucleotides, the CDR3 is TGTGCCACCGCCAACGAAAGAGGGACCCAGTACTTC. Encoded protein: CATANERGTQYF.

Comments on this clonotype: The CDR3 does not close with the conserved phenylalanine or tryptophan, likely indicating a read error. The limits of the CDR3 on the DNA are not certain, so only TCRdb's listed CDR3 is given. Here the CDR3 reads CAISEGIDRR. The chain combines TRBV10-3 with TRBJ2-5; the D call in the table, TRBD1, was not verified against the DNA. Inclusive of both ends, the CDR3 amounts to 10 amino acids. Germline V CDR1 and CDR2: ENHRY, SYGVKD.